This T cell receptor beta chain emerged from a study of regulatory T cells in long-lasting Graves disease. Described time point: newly diagnosed GD, antithyroid drugs for less than 3 months. From PBMCs, RNA was extracted and then used to make the TCR library. In building TCR beta libraries, iRepertoire HTBI primers were used together with Arm-PCR of CDR3 regions. TCRdb independently ran MiXCR on the multiplex PCR reads; one entry per CDR3 protein. Of roughly 440,000 distinct CDR3 sequences in the sample, 15% to 20% were seen once. This clonotype has only a few counts. Deletions cut 1 base from V and 8 bases from J, with 20 bases between. The CDR3 has 16 amino acids. Germline CDR1 SGHDN, CDR2 FVKESK. The data also belong to a second study, concerning T cells in Graves' hyperthyroidism and ophthalmopathy. From that second work: Subjects aged 18 to 65 presented with newly diagnosed hyperthyroidism of less than 2 months' duration. Diagnostic decisions used clinical symptoms, serum thyroxine and TRAb, thyroid ultrasound and orbital computed tomography. A model built on 13 V-J features separated ophthalmopathy from stable hyperthyroidism.

V and J are TRBV14 and TRBJ1-2; no firm D call. The sequence came from a woman aged 18-35 years with Graves disease. The sample consisted of peripheral blood mononuclear cells (PBMCs), taken at new diagnosis, from a patient treated with antithyroid drugs. CDR3 DNA: TGTGCCAGCAGCCAAGGAGGACGGGCCACTTATTGGGGCTACACCTTC. Its translation: CASSQGGRATYWGYTF.